Presented here are 20 T cell receptor beta chains from one specimen sequenced in a study of CD8+ T cells in alopecia areata. Reverse transcribed after extraction, RNA yielded cDNA as the sequencing template. The table came from immunoSEQ multiplex PCR; TCRdb's copy has only in-frame clones and leaves some out. The sample holds 150,000 to 200,000 clones, around 57% seen once. Material for sequencing was CD4+ T cells sorted from blood. These receptors came from a human donor in good health.

This chain joins TRBV6-1 and TRBJ2-1, with 10 positions matching TRBD2. Germline-derived CDR1 and CDR2 are MNHNS and SASEGT. The CDR3 sequence is 19 residues long. The trim removed 3 bases at V and 7 bases at J, leaving 18 bases unmatched. The CDR3 nucleotides read TGTGCCAGCAGTGACCTGTTCCTTTTAGCGGGAGGTTCGACAAATGAGCAGTTCTTC. It specifies CASSDLFLLAGGSTNEQFF.

The chain carries TRBV11-2 and TRBJ1-1, with D perhaps TRBD1 (6 bases). With 6 bases removed from V and 7 bases from J, the gap between germline ends came to 15 bases. The CDR3 has 13 amino acids. Germline-derived CDR1 and CDR2 are SGHAT and FQNNGV. CDR3 nucleotides: TGTGCCAGCAGTCGTGACAGGCTGGGTGAAGCTTTCTTT. Protein: CASSRDRLGEAFF.

The chain has TRBV25-1 and TRBJ1-2; TRBD1 might be the D (5 bases). The V gene lost 3 bases and the J gene lost 8 bases, with 16 bases spanning the gap. The germline V gene has CDR1 MGHDK and CDR2 SYGVNS. The CDR3 length is 14 residues. The CDR3 loop is CASSDTGRTGGYTF. The CDR3 DNA is TGTGCCAGCAGTGATACAGGTCGGACGGGGGGCTACACCTTC.

The rearrangement joins TRBV5-1 to TRBJ1-2, with TRBD1 as a possible D gene (5 bases). The germline gives CDR1 SGHRS, CDR2 YFSETQ. V was clipped by 3 bases and J by 5 bases, with 8 bases between them. The CDR3 totals 12 residues. CDR3 protein: CASSSGPYGYTF. CDR3 coding DNA: TGCGCCAGCAGCTCGGGACCGTATGGCTACACCTTC.

V is TRBV25-1 and J is TRBJ1-4, with D uncertain. Germline V lookup: CDR1 MGHDK, CDR2 SYGVNS. Trimming stripped 8 bases from V and 10 bases from J, with 14 bases between. The CDR3 extends over 12 amino acids. The DNA for the CDR3 is TGTGCCAGCGGTAGTGGTTCTGGAAAACTGTTTTTT. Translated: CASGSGSGKLFF.

The chain carries TRBV29-1 and TRBJ1-2, with a tentative D call TRBD1 (6 bases). The CDR3 is made up of 14 amino acids. V was clipped by 5 bases and J by 0 bases, with 13 bases between them. Germline V gene lookup returns CDR1 SQVTM and CDR2 ANQGSEA. The CDR3 sequence: CSVFGQTANYGYTF. CDR3 sequence (DNA): TGCAGCGTTTTTGGACAGACAGCTAACTATGGCTACACCTTC.

The chain recombines TRBV29-1 with TRBJ2-1; 14 nucleotides line up with TRBD2. The CDR3 is 16 amino acids. The ends lost 6 bases at V and 8 bases at J; junction bases unmatched: 12. CDR1 is SQVTM, CDR2 ANQGSEA, per germline. This chain's CDR3 is CSVRLKSGLAGDEQFF. The CDR3 DNA sequence: TGCAGCGTGCGCCTCAAATCGGGACTAGCGGGAGATGAGCAGTTCTTC.

The chain carries TRBV4-1 and TRBJ2-1; TRBD2 is a possible D gene (6 bases). V was pared by 6 bases and J by 8 bases, with 11 bases between. The CDR3 loop spans 12 amino acids. Germline-derived CDR1 and CDR2 are MGHRA and YSYEKL. The CDR3 is CASRATGDEQFF. For the CDR3, the DNA is TGCGCCAGCAGAGCAACGGGGGATGAGCAGTTCTTC.

V usage is TRBV15 and J usage is TRBJ2-1, with 9 nucleotides matching TRBD1. The CDR3 extends over 16 amino acids. With V trimmed by 4 bases and J by 9 bases, 13 bases remained unmatched. Looked up from germline, CDR1 is LNHNV and CDR2 is YYDKDF (reference sequence). CDR3 in DNA: TGTGCCACCAGCAACAGCCCGGGACAGGGTCCCAGTGAGCAGTTCTTC. Translated: CATSNSPGQGPSEQFF. The full variable domain, completed using reference TRBV15 and TRBJ2-1, is DAMVIQNPRYQVTQFGKPVTLSCSQTLNHNVMYWYQQKSSQAPKLLFHYYDKDFNNEADTPDNFQSRRPNTSFCFLDIRSPGLGDTAMYLCATSNSPGQGPSEQFFGPGTRLTVL.

The J gene is TRBJ2-2, the V gene TRBV29-1; 9 positions agree with TRBD1. After removal of 6 bases from V and 0 bases from J, the junction contained 5 bases not matched to a gene. CDR1 SQVTM and CDR2 ANQGSEA come from the germline V gene. CDR3 length: 15 residues. Here the CDR3 reads CSVVQGAANTGELFF. The CDR3 DNA is TGCAGCGTGGTACAGGGGGCCGCGAACACCGGGGAGCTGTTTTTT.

This chain joins TRBV20-1 and TRBJ2-3; no clear D gene. Trimming shortened V by 6 bases and J by 7 bases, and 8 bases separated the two germline ends. The germline V gene has CDR1 DFQATT and CDR2 SNEGSKA (reference sequence). The CDR3 spans 10 residues. The CDR3 coding sequence is TGCAGTGCCAGTCTAAATACGCAGTATTTT. This sequence encodes CSASLNTQYF.

This chain connects TRBV25-1 to TRBJ2-7, with unresolved D. CDR3 size: 9 residues. Germline assignment: CDR1 MGHDK and CDR2 SYGVNS. Trimming stripped 8 bases from V and 2 bases from J, with 1 base between. The CDR3 bases are TGTGCCAGCCCCTACGAGCAGTACTTC. Its protein is CASPYEQYF.

The chain joins TRBV28 to TRBJ1-1, with D possibly TRBD1 on 5 matching bases. The CDR3 is 14 amino acids. V lost 8 bases to trimming and J lost 0 bases, with 13 bases between them. Looked up from germline, CDR1 is MDHEN and CDR2 is SYDVKM. CDR3 sequence reads: CASVGGWLNTEAFF. CDR3 nucleotide sequence: TGTGCCAGCGTCGGGGGGTGGCTGAACACTGAAGCTTTCTTT.

CDR3 sequence: CSVAKTSGSSTDTQYF. Here the CDR3 DNA reads TGCAGCGTTGCTAAGACTAGCGGGTCTAGCACAGATACGCAGTATTTT. The rearrangement links TRBV29-1 to TRBJ2-3; TRBD2 agrees at 10 bases. The CDR3 is 16 residues long. The germline V gene encodes CDR1 SQVTM and CDR2 ANQGSEA. Trimming at V came to 4 bases and at J to 0 bases, leaving 7 bases not matched to a gene.

The J gene is TRBJ2-7, the V gene TRBV29-1; D is undetermined. V dropped 5 bases and J dropped 4 bases, with 9 bases sitting between them. Looked up from germline, CDR1 is SQVTM and CDR2 is ANQGSEA. This CDR3 is 11 amino acids long. In nucleotides, the CDR3 is TGCAGCGTTCTTAGCCCTTACGAGCAGTACTTC. It encodes CSVLSPYEQYF.

This chain joins TRBV6-6 and TRBJ2-5; unclear D gene. Trimming pared 10 bases from V and 3 bases from J, leaving 12 bases between. CDR3 size: 12 residues. Per germline, CDR1 MNHNY and CDR2 SVGAGI (reference sequence). CDR3 DNA sequence: TGTGCCAACGCGGCGGACGAAGAGACCCAGTACTTC. Translated: CANAADEETQYF.

The chain carries TRBV27 and TRBJ2-1; D is uncertain. Germline V gene lookup returns CDR1 MNHEY and CDR2 SMNVEV (reference sequence). This CDR3 region has 13 residues. Trimming took 5 bases from V and 7 from J, leaving 12 bases between them. The CDR3 nucleotides are TGTGCCAGCAGTCCCGAGTTAGGAAATGAGCAGTTCTTC. This encodes CASSPELGNEQFF.

This clone appeared many times. The chain employs TRBV5-1 and TRBJ1-5; possible D gene TRBD1, 5 bases. This CDR3 is 14 amino acids long. CDR1 and CDR2 from the germline V gene are SGHRS and YFSETQ. The ends were cut back, 4 bases at V and 3 bases at J, with 11 bases in the middle. CDR3 protein: CASSPGRDNQPQHF. As DNA, the CDR3 is TGCGCCAGCAGCCCGGGACGGGACAATCAGCCCCAGCATTTT.

The genes are TRBV2 and TRBJ2-5; 9 nucleotides agree with TRBD2. After removal of 2 bases from V and 5 bases from J, the junction contained 0 bases not matched to a gene. The CDR3 is 13 amino acids. Germline V lookup: CDR1 SNHLY, CDR2 FYNNEI. DNA of the CDR3: TGTGCCAGCAGTGAAACTAGCGGGGAGACCCAGTACTTC. Protein: CASSETSGETQYF. The whole variable domain, filled in from reference TRBV2 and TRBJ2-5, reads EPEVTQTPSHQVTQMGQEVILRCVPISNHLYFYWYRQILGQKVEFLVSFYNNEISEKSEIFDDQFSVERPDGSNFTLKIRSTKLEDSAMYFCASSETSGETQYFGPGTRLLVL.

The sample holds a few counts of this clone. This chain connects TRBV6-5 to TRBJ2-7; 7 nucleotides align to TRBD1. The V gene's germline CDR1 is MNHEY and CDR2 SVGAGI. Losses at the gene ends were 6 bases for V and 3 bases for J; bases not matched to a gene: 5. The CDR3 length is 13 residues. The CDR3: CASSRNRGYEQYF. The CDR3 DNA follows: TGTGCCAGCAGCCGAAACAGGGGCTACGAGCAGTACTTC.